This T cell receptor beta chain was obtained from a study of cytotoxic CD8 clonotypes in ibrutinib-treated CLL. The wider study: Specimens for response were gathered following a median roughly 13 months of therapy, spanning 6 to 36.

The study's findings and limits: Stable or contracted on treatment, public clonotypes were also uncommon.

Germline loops: CDR1 SGHTA, CDR2 FQGNSA. CDR3 length: 13 residues. Between the trimmed V and J ends, which lost 5 bases and 3 bases, there was a span of 10 bases. TCRdb's copy holds only in-frame clones and misses some; the assay was immunoSEQ multiplex PCR. The sample has around 150,000 clones; 81% are singletons. This clone occurred once. Its target is not known. The chain uses TRBV7-2 and TRBJ1-1; tentative D call: TRBD1 (6 bases). The sequencing used PBMCs, collected after 12 months of ibrutinib treatment. This sequence originates from a human donor with chronic lymphocytic leukemia. CDR3 amino acids: CASSDHRDTEAFF. The CDR3, as DNA: TGTGCCAGCAGCGATCACAGGGACACTGAAGCTTTCTTT.